This TCR beta chain was sequenced in a study of CD8 T cells in ankylosing spondylitis (TCRdb year 2017). Background for the entire study: T cell receptor beta repertoires were profiled in healthy donors and ankylosing spondylitis patients so that disease-linked TCR variants could be found. The whole study cohort included over a hundred healthy donors and around 24 ankylosing spondylitis patients. Peripheral blood samples were taken, and synovial fluid was additionally collected from ankylosing spondylitis patients.

This clonotype has only a few counts. The target of this receptor is not known. No per-base quality is available; no much larger clone lies one base away. Results the study describes overall, beyond this receptor: The disease-linked clones were reported to be significantly enriched in matched synovial fluid samples from ankylosing spondylitis patients. Some motif variants had previously been reported in the synovial fluid and blood of reactive arthritis patients, which suggests shared mechanisms of disease initiation. A TCR beta motif made up of fewer than 10 highly homologous amino acid variants appeared to be characteristic of blood from ankylosing spondylitis patients. The disease-linked clones showed a CD8+ phenotype and occurred at relatively low frequencies in peripheral blood.

These reads were obtained on an Illumina HiSeq 2500. Quantitative 5'-RACE with molecular barcodes was the method used to prepare the TCR beta libraries. In the original analysis: A new computational method based on a probabilistic model of VDJ rearrangement was used to identify disease-linked TCR variants. TCRdb applied fastp at Q25 and MiXCR to the public reads, then kept only in-frame beta chains. Identical CDR3 proteins give one entry, which carries the most common genes and DNA. TCRdb, not the original authors, processed these V and J calls. The sample table lists a few hundred thousand distinct CDR3 sequences, under 25% of them with a count of one. In total, the top ten clones hold about 3.7% of the sample. Trimmed from V: 6 bases; trimmed from J: 3 bases; junction bases lacking a gene match: 5. The CDR3 numbers 13 residues from cysteine through phenylalanine. Of all the DNA, just the CDR3 is kept, 39 bases in frame from base 1. CDR1 and CDR2 (DFQATT, SNEGSKA) derive from the germline V gene (reference sequence).

The receptor was derived from a female donor with ankylosing spondylitis or in good health (not recorded which). The sequencing sample was made of blood, either unsorted or a sorted T cell fraction (not recorded which). Recombination joined TRBV20-1 with TRBJ2-3; TRBD1 fits 8 bases in the junction. CDR3 loop: CSASGTGTDTQYF. Read as DNA, the sequence is TGCAGTGCCTCCGGGACAGGAACAGATACGCAGTATTTT.